These 16 T cell receptor beta chains share one sample of origin, sequenced in a study of CD8 T cells in ankylosing spondylitis. Findings of the study overall: What seemed typical of ankylosing spondylitis blood was a TCR beta motif built from several highly homologous variants.

No antigen is known for these receptors. TCRdb re-called the 5' RACE reads through MiXCR, storing one row per CDR3 protein. Here the sample spans about 540,000 distinct CDR3 sequences, roughly 12% being singletons. Sequencing was done on a sample of blood, either unsorted or a sorted T cell fraction (not recorded which). Source of these receptors: a male donor with ankylosing spondylitis.

The chain joins TRBV6-7 to TRBJ1-1; D is undetermined. TRBV6-7 belongs to the ORF category, with a function that is uncertain. The CDR3 runs 12 residues. Trimming removed 7 bases from V and 0 bases from J, with 6 bases in between. The CDR3 DNA reads TGTGCCAGCATCCTACTGAACACTGAAGCTTTCTTT. As protein: CASILLNTEAFF.

This clonotype was found many times. The chain recombines TRBV11-2 with TRBJ2-3; D is unresolved. The germline V gene encodes CDR1 SGHAT and CDR2 FQNNGV. This CDR3 region has 15 residues. V dropped 1 base and J dropped 2 bases, with 10 bases sitting between them. CDR3: CASSLATDPTDTQYF. CDR3 nucleotide sequence: TGTGCCAGCAGCTTAGCGACCGACCCCACAGATACGCAGTATTTT.

The CDR3 protein is CASSQGRVNQPQHF. CDR3 in DNA: TGTGCCTCCTCACAGGGGAGGGTCAATCAGCCCCAGCATTTT. This chain uses TRBV19 with TRBJ1-5; the match to TRBD1 covers 7 bases. J lost 3 bases, V lost 11 bases, and 10 bases had no gene match. The germline gives CDR1 LNHDA, CDR2 SQIVND (reference sequence). The CDR3 runs to 14 residues.

This clonotype was seen a handful of times. The CDR3 is CASLQPGGEQFF. Here the CDR3 DNA reads TGTGCCAGCCTTCAACCTGGGGGTGAGCAGTTCTTC. The genes are TRBV18 and TRBJ2-1; D might be TRBD1 or TRBD2, each matching 5 bases. The V gene lost 8 bases and the J gene lost 9 bases, with 14 bases spanning the gap. Looked up from germline, CDR1 is KGHSH and CDR2 is LQKENI. The CDR3 is 12 amino acids.

This clonotype has a count of ten or more. V is TRBV7-9 and J is TRBJ2-3; D gene ambiguous. The CDR3 is 13 residues long. The germline CDR1 and CDR2 sequences are SEHNR and FQNEAQ (reference sequence). Trimming removed 1 base from V and 10 bases from J, with 12 bases in between. This CDR3 is CASSLEDRVAQYF. The CDR3 nucleotides read TGTGCCAGCAGCTTAGAGGACCGGGTTGCGCAGTATTTT.

The sample holds many counts of this clonotype. The chain links TRBV3-1 to TRBJ2-7; the D is unclear. Germline V gives CDR1 LGHDT, CDR2 YNNKEL (reference sequence). Trimming took 1 base from V and 6 from J, leaving 7 bases between them. The CDR3 extends over 12 amino acids. In DNA, the CDR3 is TGTGCCAGCAGCCAAGTCATTGGCGAGCAGTACTTC. Translation gives CASSQVIGEQYF.

This rearrangement joins TRBV2 to TRBJ2-1; 8 bases map to TRBD2. This CDR3 contains 17 residues. The V gene end was trimmed by 3 bases and the J gene end by 3 bases; junction bases not matched to a gene: 10. The germline V gene encodes CDR1 SNHLY and CDR2 FYNNEI. The CDR3 region has the DNA TGTGCCAGCAGTGATGAGGACGGGAGGGCCCGCTACAATGAGCAGTTCTTC. Its translation is CASSDEDGRARYNEQFF.

In its sample, this clonotype was seen a few times. The chain uses TRBV12-3 or TRBV12-4 and TRBJ1-2; a possible D gene is TRBD1 (6 bases). The CDR3 sequence is 13 residues long. Trimming took off 7 bases at V and 0 bases at J, with 9 bases between the two ends. CDR3 loop: CASTGQTNYGYTF. The CDR3 bases are TGTGCCAGCACCGGACAGACTAACTATGGCTACACCTTC.

This clonotype has a handful of counts. The rearrangement links TRBV5-1 to TRBJ2-1, with 12 bases lining up with TRBD2. The CDR3 extends over 16 amino acids. J gave up 6 bases and V 0 bases, and 4 bases lay outside the gene matches. Germline V gene data show CDR1 as SGHRS and CDR2 as YFSETQ. In DNA form, the CDR3 reads TGCGCCAGCAGCTTGGAACTAGCGGGAGGAGGCAATGAGCAGTTCTTC. This codes for CASSLELAGGGNEQFF.

This clonotype was counted only a few times. V usage is TRBV20-1 and J usage is TRBJ1-1; D gene ambiguous. This CDR3 is 13 amino acids long. The germline V gene encodes CDR1 DFQATT and CDR2 SNEGSKA (reference sequence). V gave up 5 bases and J gave up 0 bases, with 10 bases separating them. This CDR3 reads CSALTAVNTEAFF. CDR3 nucleotides: TGCAGTGCTCTCACGGCCGTGAACACTGAAGCTTTCTTT.

This clonotype was recorded only once. The chain has TRBV19 and TRBJ1-6; TRBD1 matches at 8 bases. The CDR3 has 15 amino acids. The junction had 8 bases not matched to a gene; V was cut back by 8 bases and J by 5 bases. Germline V gene lookup returns CDR1 LNHDA and CDR2 SQIVND (reference sequence). The DNA for the CDR3 is TGTGCCAGTGGGGCAGGGGGCGCCCATAATTCACCCCTCCACTTT. Protein: CASGAGGAHNSPLHF.

This clonotype was seen a handful of times. This chain links TRBV2 with TRBJ2-2; TRBD2 matches at 7 bases. V lost 6 bases and J lost 4; bases outside the gene matches: 8. This CDR3 is 15 amino acids long. Germline V CDR1 and CDR2: SNHLY, FYNNEI. CDR3 in amino acids: CASRWRESGTGELFF. Here the CDR3 DNA reads TGTGCCAGCAGGTGGCGGGAGTCTGGCACCGGGGAGCTGTTTTTT. Together with reference TRBV2 and TRBJ2-2, the CDR3 gives the full variable domain: EPEVTQTPSHQVTQMGQEVILRCVPISNHLYFYWYRQILGQKVEFLVSFYNNEISEKSEIFDDQFSVERPDGSNFTLKIRSTKLEDSAMYFCASRWRESGTGELFFGEGSRLTVL.

This chain links TRBV6-5 with TRBJ2-7; 9 nucleotides align to TRBD1. This CDR3 comprises 13 residues. J lost 6 bases, V lost 4 bases, and 4 bases had no gene match. CDR1 and CDR2 (germline): MNHEY, SVGAGI. The CDR3 bases are TGTGCCAGCAGTTTGACAGGGGGAAGCGAGCAGTACGTC. It specifies CASSLTGGSEQYV.

This clonotype occurred a few times. This sequence joins TRBV7-6 and TRBJ2-3, with unresolved D. The CDR3 has 14 amino acids. CDR1 and CDR2 from the germline V gene are SGHVS and FNYEAQ. V shed 1 base and J shed 6 bases, with 11 bases lying between them. The CDR3 coding sequence is TGTGCCAGCAGCTTAGGCGCGTTGACTGATACGCAGTATTTT. Protein sequence: CASSLGALTDTQYF.

This clonotype occurred a few times. The CDR3 region has the DNA TGTGCCAGCGGATCTAGCGGGAGCACCTACAATGAGCAGTTCTTC. Its translation is CASGSSGSTYNEQFF. V gene TRBV3-1 combines with J gene TRBJ2-1; TRBD2 matches 10 bases. This CDR3 spans 15 amino acids. CDR1 and CDR2 from the germline V gene are LGHDT and YNNKEL (reference sequence). The trim removed 8 bases at V and 2 bases at J, leaving 6 bases unmatched.

This chain links TRBV28 with TRBJ2-7, with D tentatively TRBD2 (5 bases). The V gene lost 2 bases and the J gene lost 5 bases, with 10 bases spanning the gap. CDR3 length: 13 residues. Germline CDR1 reads MDHEN; CDR2 reads SYDVKM. In DNA form, the CDR3 reads TGTGCCAGCAGTTTAGAGGGTCGGGACGAGCAGTACTTC. This sequence encodes CASSLEGRDEQYF.